This TCR beta chain was identified in a study of tumor-infiltrating lymphocytes in primary liver carcinoma. The CDR3 consists of 16 residues. The germline V gene has CDR1 SGHAT and CDR2 FQNNGV. The V segment lost 5 bases and the J segment 13 bases; nucleotides outside the gene matches: 18. Co-extraction yielded RNA and DNA from roughly 20-30 mg of unsorted bulk tissue. Production of TCR beta cDNA used 400 to 600 ng total RNA together with a constant-region primer. Slightly modified ARM-PCR with three nested multiplex PCR rounds yielded TCR beta libraries. TRBV1-TRBV30 forward primers and a C-beta reverse primer were used in the first two PCR rounds, which each ran for approximately 11 cycles. TCRdb passed the multiplex PCR reads through MiXCR, listing each CDR3 protein once. This table holds 50,000 to 70,000 distinct CDR3 sequences, 60% to 85% found once.

This chain uses TRBV11-2 with TRBJ2-5; 11 positions agree with TRBD2. This TCR was recovered from a man between 35 and 55 years old with primary liver carcinoma and hepatitis B virus infection. What was sequenced was liver tumor tissue from sampling region 2. The sample's subset: tumor region T2, inferior pole. CDR3 region: CASSQTPSGGKETMYF. The CDR3, as DNA: TGTGCCAGCAGCCAGACTCCTAGCGGGGGGAAAGAGACCATGTACTTC.